This T cell receptor beta chain was captured in a study of regulatory T cells in long-lasting Graves disease. Arm-PCR of CDR3 regions with iRepertoire HTBI primers generated TCR beta libraries. Each CDR3 protein is one row after TCRdb ran MiXCR on the multiplex PCR reads. The repertoire holds 400,000 or so distinct CDR3 sequences, with 20% as singletons. As to time point: persistent/refractory GD, antithyroid drugs over 5 years with positive TRAb. Extracted PBMC RNA gave rise to the TCR library. The origin of this receptor is a female donor with Graves disease. The specimen was peripheral blood mononuclear cells (PBMCs), collected when the disease was refractory, from a patient treated with antithyroid drugs.

In DNA form, the CDR3 reads TGTGCCAGCAGCTTGATGGACTGGCCCCGTTTTCCCTACGAGCAGTACTTC. As protein: CASSLMDWPRFPYEQYF. The gene calls are TRBV5-6 and TRBJ2-7; D is possibly TRBD2 (5 bases). Germline CDR1 is SGHDT and CDR2 is YYEEEE. The V gene lost 1 base and the J gene lost 2 bases, with 19 bases spanning the gap. The CDR3 sequence is 17 residues long.